This TCR beta chain was documented in a study of blood T cells in healthy people across ages. Study-level points and caveats: When set beside aged donors, long-lived donors presented more naive CD4+ cells and higher diversity. Age advanced and TCR beta diversity per million T cells fell, roughly linearly.

Of note for this clonotype: Its antigen is as yet unknown.

A second PCR of roughly 6 to 12 cycles used a sample-barcoded 5' primer and a J-beta primer mix. Paired-end reads containing CDR3 totaled no fewer than 2.5 million for each sample. TCRdb fed the 5' RACE reads into MiXCR, producing one record per CDR3 protein. The sample records fewer than 700,000 distinct CDR3 sequences, around half being singletons. This CDR3 comprises 15 residues. J was trimmed by 2 bases and V by 2 bases; bases with no gene match: 5. Germline values: CDR1 DFQATT, CDR2 SNEGSKA (reference sequence). Whenever a sample was processed, at least 6.5 million PBMCs were isolated. The rearrangement joins TRBV20-1 to TRBJ2-5; 10 positions match TRBD1. Sequenced input: blood. This receptor was taken from a man older than 75 in good health. For the CDR3, the DNA is TGCAGTGCTAGAAAGACAGGGGGCCTACAAGAGACCCAGTACTTC. This translates into CSARKTGGLQETQYF.